These T cell receptor beta chains were read from a single sample in a study of blood T cell repertoires in COVID-19. TCRdb's copy holds only in-frame clones and misses some; the assay was immunoSEQ multiplex PCR. The sample yields under 200,000 clones, around 91% seen once. Sample: PBMCs or T cells enriched from blood (not recorded which). These receptors all stem from a young woman who had recovered from COVID-19. Both conserved end residues are part of each CDR3. D genes are given only for firm matches. Size is stated for part of the rows, as once, few or many counts, or as a class when the clone is expanded.

j_gene: TRBJ1-6
v_gene: TRBV5-6
d_gene: .
abundance: .
CDR3nt: TGTGCCAGCAGCTTGTTAGTGCCCTATAATTCACCCCTCCACTTT
CDR3aa: CASSLLVPYNSPLHF

j_gene: TRBJ1-3
v_gene: TRBV7-2
d_gene: TRBD1
abundance: few
CDR3nt: TGTGCCAGCAGCTTAGCGGGGACAGCCTCTGGAAACACCATATATTTT
CDR3aa: CASSLAGTASGNTIYF

j_gene: TRBJ2-7
v_gene: TRBV7-9
d_gene: TRBD1
abundance: .
CDR3nt: TGTGCCAGCAGCTCTCGGACAGGGTTCTACGAGCAGTACTTC
CDR3aa: CASSSRTGFYEQYF

j_gene: TRBJ2-7
v_gene: TRBV7-9
d_gene: TRBD2
abundance: .
CDR3nt: TGTGCCAGCAGCCCGGCACTACTAAGCGGGAGGGAGAACTCCTACGAGCAGTACTTC
CDR3aa: CASSPALLSGRENSYEQYF

j_gene: TRBJ2-4
v_gene: TRBV21-1
d_gene: .
abundance: .
CDR3nt: TGTGCCAGCAGCCATTTCCGGGGTGAGGTTGGGAACATTCAGTACTTC
CDR3aa: CASSHFRGEVGNIQYF

j_gene: TRBJ2-7
v_gene: TRBV7-8
d_gene: .
abundance: .
CDR3nt: TGTGCCAGCAGCTTAGCGTCTGGGCCCGACTACGAGCAGTACTTC
CDR3aa: CASSLASGPDYEQYF

j_gene: TRBJ1-1
v_gene: TRBV15
d_gene: TRBD1
abundance: .
CDR3nt: TGTGCCACCAGCAGAGACTACGGGACAGCTACCCTTAACACTGAAGCTTTCTTT
CDR3aa: CATSRDYGTATLNTEAFF

j_gene: TRBJ2-1
v_gene: TRBV27
d_gene: .
abundance: once
CDR3nt: TGTGCCAGCAGTTTTGCCGGGGATGAGCAGTTCTTC
CDR3aa: CASSFAGDEQFF

j_gene: TRBJ2-2
v_gene: TRBV6-5
d_gene: TRBD2
abundance: .
CDR3nt: TGTGCCAGCAGTAACACCGGGACTAGGCCCGGGGAGCTGTTTTTT
CDR3aa: CASSNTGTRPGELFF

j_gene: TRBJ2-7
v_gene: TRBV5-4
d_gene: TRBD2
abundance: once
CDR3nt: TGTGCCAGCAGCTTGGGGGGGACTAGCAGTTCCTACGAGCAGTACTTC
CDR3aa: CASSLGGTSSSYEQYF

j_gene: TRBJ2-7
v_gene: TRBV7-9
d_gene: .
abundance: .
CDR3nt: TGTGCCAGCAGCTATGGGCGGGGCGAGCAGTACTTC
CDR3aa: CASSYGRGEQYF

j_gene: TRBJ2-7
v_gene: TRBV7-3
d_gene: TRBD2
abundance: .
CDR3nt: TGTGCCAGCAGCCCGAGTTCTAGCGGGGGAACCTACGAGCAGTACTTC
CDR3aa: CASSPSSSGGTYEQYF

j_gene: TRBJ1-2
v_gene: TRBV9
d_gene: TRBD1
abundance: .
CDR3nt: TGTGCCAGCAGCGGAACCGGGACAGGGATCTATGGCTACACCTTC
CDR3aa: CASSGTGTGIYGYTF

j_gene: TRBJ2-7
v_gene: TRBV11-2
d_gene: TRBD2
abundance: once
CDR3nt: TGTGCCAGCAGCCCTGGGACTAGCGGGAGCTCCCTCGAGCAGTACTTC
CDR3aa: CASSPGTSGSSLEQYF

j_gene: TRBJ1-1
v_gene: TRBV10-3
d_gene: TRBD1
abundance: .
CDR3nt: TGTGCCATCAGTGAGTCGTCAGGGGGACGGGCTGAAGCTTTCTTT
CDR3aa: CAISESSGGRAEAFF

j_gene: TRBJ1-3
v_gene: TRBV11-2
d_gene: .
abundance: .
CDR3nt: TGTGCCAGCAGCTTAGTGTCCTTTTGGGGAGCTGGAAACACCATATATTTT
CDR3aa: CASSLVSFWGAGNTIYF

j_gene: TRBJ1-2
v_gene: TRBV23-1
d_gene: .
abundance: .
CDR3nt: TGCGCCAGCAGCCGCGACCTTAATCTGGGACACAACTATGGCTACACCTTC
CDR3aa: CASSRDLNLGHNYGYTF

j_gene: TRBJ1-2
v_gene: TRBV3-1/TRBV3-2
d_gene: .
abundance: once
CDR3nt: TGTGCCAGCAGCCAAGCAGGGGTGTGCACCTTC
CDR3aa: CASSQAGVCTF

j_gene: TRBJ1-1
v_gene: TRBV5-1
d_gene: .
abundance: .
CDR3nt: TGCGCCAGCAGCCCGGAAGGCACCCCCGGGACTGAAGCTTTCTTT
CDR3aa: CASSPEGTPGTEAFF

j_gene: TRBJ2-1
v_gene: TRBV7-9
d_gene: .
abundance: .
CDR3nt: TGTGCCAGCAGCCTGACGGACTACAACAATGAGCAGTTCTTC
CDR3aa: CASSLTDYNNEQFF

j_gene: TRBJ2-6
v_gene: TRBV27
d_gene: .
abundance: .
CDR3nt: TGTGCCAGCAGTCCGACGACACCCGGATCTGGGGCCAACGTCCTGACTTTC
CDR3aa: CASSPTTPGSGANVLTF

j_gene: TRBJ1-4
v_gene: TRBV12-3/TRBV12-4
d_gene: .
abundance: .
CDR3nt: TGTGCCAGCAGTTTAGACAGTTATGAAAAACTGTTTTTT
CDR3aa: CASSLDSYEKLFF

j_gene: TRBJ2-2
v_gene: TRBV29-1
d_gene: TRBD2
abundance: .
CDR3nt: TGCAGCGCTGGGACTAGCGGGAGGGCAAACGGGGAGCTGTTTTTT
CDR3aa: CSAGTSGRANGELFF

j_gene: TRBJ2-2
v_gene: TRBV14
d_gene: TRBD2
abundance: .
CDR3nt: TGTGCCAGCAGCTCCGGGCCACTAGCGGGAGCCTCCCCCACCGGGGAGCTGTTTTTT
CDR3aa: CASSSGPLAGASPTGELFF

j_gene: TRBJ2-3
v_gene: TRBV6-5
d_gene: .
abundance: .
CDR3nt: TGTGCCAGCAGTAACCCTAGCGCAACAGATACGCAGTATTTT
CDR3aa: CASSNPSATDTQYF

j_gene: TRBJ2-1
v_gene: TRBV5-1
d_gene: TRBD1
abundance: .
CDR3nt: TGCGCCAGCAGCTTCGGGGACAGGGCCTACAATGAGCAGTTCTTC
CDR3aa: CASSFGDRAYNEQFF

j_gene: TRBJ1-4
v_gene: TRBV19
d_gene: .
abundance: .
CDR3nt: TGTGCCAGTAGTCCCTCGGGGGATTCTCGGCTGTTTTTT
CDR3aa: CASSPSGDSRLFF

j_gene: TRBJ2-7
v_gene: TRBV9
d_gene: .
abundance: .
CDR3nt: TGTGCCAGCAGCGTCGGGCTAGCAGAAGGCCACGAGCAGTACTTC
CDR3aa: CASSVGLAEGHEQYF

j_gene: TRBJ2-7
v_gene: TRBV11-2
d_gene: TRBD1
abundance: few
CDR3nt: TGTGCCAGCAGCGAGGGACAGTTTGTCTACGAGCAGTACTTC
CDR3aa: CASSEGQFVYEQYF

j_gene: TRBJ1-3
v_gene: TRBV21-1
d_gene: .
abundance: few
CDR3nt: TGTGCCATCCGATCCCCCACCGGGACAGGGACCGAAGGGGGTACTGGAAACACCATATATTTT
CDR3aa: CAIRSPTGTGTEGGTGNTIYF

j_gene: TRBJ2-5
v_gene: TRBV11-2
d_gene: TRBD1
abundance: once
CDR3nt: TGTGCCAGCAGCTTAAGGGGGCGGTGGGAGACCCAGTACTTC
CDR3aa: CASSLRGRWETQYF

j_gene: TRBJ1-5
v_gene: TRBV6-5
d_gene: .
abundance: .
CDR3nt: TGTGCCAGCAGCCTCGGGGGTAGCAATCAGCCCCAGCATTTT
CDR3aa: CASSLGGSNQPQHF

j_gene: TRBJ1-5
v_gene: TRBV2
d_gene: .
abundance: few
CDR3nt: TGTGCCAGCAGTGAAGAAATTATGCAGCCCCAGCATTTT
CDR3aa: CASSEEIMQPQHF

j_gene: TRBJ2-5
v_gene: TRBV18
d_gene: TRBD2
abundance: .
CDR3nt: TGTGCCAGCTCATCCTCGCGGGGGGGGCTGTACCAAGAGACCCAGTACTTC
CDR3aa: CASSSSRGGLYQETQYF

j_gene: TRBJ1-2
v_gene: TRBV19
d_gene: .
abundance: .
CDR3nt: TGTGCCAGTAGTTACAGGGCTAACTATGGCTACACCTTC
CDR3aa: CASSYRANYGYTF

j_gene: TRBJ2-6
v_gene: TRBV7-2
d_gene: TRBD1
abundance: .
CDR3nt: TGTGCCAGCAGCCTTCCTCAGGGGGCTCAAGTCTCTGGGGCCAACGTCCTGACTTTC
CDR3aa: CASSLPQGAQVSGANVLTF